Only a few counts were recorded for the clone carrying this T cell receptor (beta chain). Its target is not known. The data originate from a study of post-analysis software for immune sequencing data. The study's findings and limits: Controls significantly exceeded multiple sclerosis patients in normalized Chao1 diversity.

TCR beta libraries were prepared from cDNA with unique molecular identifiers. Out of roughly 0.95 to 10 million T cells, some 480,000 cDNA molecules were generated. TCRdb re-derived calls from the PCR reads in MiXCR, one entry per CDR3 protein. There are around 700,000 distinct CDR3 sequences in the sample; 55% to 60% occur only once, and about 11% lies in the top ten. This TCR derives from a girl aged 2 to 9 with multiple sclerosis. The sequenced sample was blood.

The CDR3 nucleotides read TGCAGCGTTTCAGGACAGGTGGTGGGAACTGAAGCTTTCTTT. As protein: CSVSGQVVGTEAFF. This rearrangement joins TRBV29-1 to TRBJ1-1; 7 bases are a match to TRBD1. The CDR3 has 14 residues. V shed 5 bases and J 5 bases; nucleotides not matched to a gene: 11. Per the germline V gene, CDR1 is SQVTM and CDR2 is ANQGSEA.